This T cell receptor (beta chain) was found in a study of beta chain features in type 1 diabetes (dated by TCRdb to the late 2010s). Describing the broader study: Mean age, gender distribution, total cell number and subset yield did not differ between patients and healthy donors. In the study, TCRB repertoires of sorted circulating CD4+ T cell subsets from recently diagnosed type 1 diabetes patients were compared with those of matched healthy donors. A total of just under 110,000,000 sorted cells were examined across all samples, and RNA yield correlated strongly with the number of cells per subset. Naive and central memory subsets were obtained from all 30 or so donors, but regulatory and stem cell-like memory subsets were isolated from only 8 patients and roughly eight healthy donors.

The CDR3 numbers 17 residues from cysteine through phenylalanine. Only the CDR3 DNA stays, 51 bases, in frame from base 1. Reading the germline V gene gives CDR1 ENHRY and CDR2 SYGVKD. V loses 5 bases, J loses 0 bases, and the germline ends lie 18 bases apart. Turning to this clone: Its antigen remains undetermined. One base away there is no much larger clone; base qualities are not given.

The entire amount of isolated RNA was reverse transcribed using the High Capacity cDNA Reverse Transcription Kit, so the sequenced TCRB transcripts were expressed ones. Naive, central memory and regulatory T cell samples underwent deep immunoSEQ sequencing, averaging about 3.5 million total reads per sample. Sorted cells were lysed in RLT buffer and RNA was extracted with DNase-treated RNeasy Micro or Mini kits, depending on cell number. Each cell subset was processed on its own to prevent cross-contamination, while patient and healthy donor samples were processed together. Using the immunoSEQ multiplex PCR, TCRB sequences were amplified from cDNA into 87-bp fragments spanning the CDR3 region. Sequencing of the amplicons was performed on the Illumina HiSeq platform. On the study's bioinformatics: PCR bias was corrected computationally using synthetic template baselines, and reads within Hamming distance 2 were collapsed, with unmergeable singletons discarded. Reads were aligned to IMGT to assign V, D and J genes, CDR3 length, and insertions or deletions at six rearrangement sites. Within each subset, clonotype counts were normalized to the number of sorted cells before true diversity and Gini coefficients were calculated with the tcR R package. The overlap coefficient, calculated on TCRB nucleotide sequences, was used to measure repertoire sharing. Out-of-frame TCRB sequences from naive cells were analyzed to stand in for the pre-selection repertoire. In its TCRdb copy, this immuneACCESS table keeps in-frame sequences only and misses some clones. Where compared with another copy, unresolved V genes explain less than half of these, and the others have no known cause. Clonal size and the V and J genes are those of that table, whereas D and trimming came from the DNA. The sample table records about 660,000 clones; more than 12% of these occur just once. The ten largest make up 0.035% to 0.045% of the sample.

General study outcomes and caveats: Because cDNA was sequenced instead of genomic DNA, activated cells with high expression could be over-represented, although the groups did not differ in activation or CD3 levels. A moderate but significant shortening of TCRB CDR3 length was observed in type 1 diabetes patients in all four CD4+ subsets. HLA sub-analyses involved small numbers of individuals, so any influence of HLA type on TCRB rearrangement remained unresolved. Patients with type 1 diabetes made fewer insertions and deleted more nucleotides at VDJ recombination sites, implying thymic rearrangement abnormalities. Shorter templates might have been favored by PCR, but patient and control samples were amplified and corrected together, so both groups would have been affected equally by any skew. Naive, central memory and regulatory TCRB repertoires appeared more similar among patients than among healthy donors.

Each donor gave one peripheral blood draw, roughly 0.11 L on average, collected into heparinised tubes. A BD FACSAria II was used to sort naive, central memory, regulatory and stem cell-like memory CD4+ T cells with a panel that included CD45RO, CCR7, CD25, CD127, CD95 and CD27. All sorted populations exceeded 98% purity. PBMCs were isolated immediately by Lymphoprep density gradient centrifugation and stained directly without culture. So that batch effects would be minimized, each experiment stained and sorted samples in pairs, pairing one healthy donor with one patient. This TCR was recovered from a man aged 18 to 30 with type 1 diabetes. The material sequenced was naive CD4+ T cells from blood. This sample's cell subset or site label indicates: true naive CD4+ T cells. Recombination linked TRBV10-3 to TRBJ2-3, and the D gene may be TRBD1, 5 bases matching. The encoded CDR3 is CAISWLEDRPSTDTQYF. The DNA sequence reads TGTGCCATCAGTTGGTTGGAAGACAGACCTAGCACAGATACGCAGTATTTT.